This TCR beta chain is drawn from a study of monozygotic twins with inflammatory bowel disease. Points on this clonotype: Its antigen is not known.

Findings and caveats of the study: Especially where disease activity was present, IBD patients had fewer clonotypes in common with others than healthy twins did.

Looked up from germline, CDR1 is SGHAT and CDR2 is FQNNGV. The CDR3 sequence is 14 residues long. Each UMI harboured a 6-nucleotide sample barcode and was appended via template switching. TCRdb re-called the 5' RACE reads, yielding one record per CDR3 amino acid sequence without DNA. This table holds 420,000 or so distinct CDR3 sequences. This chain uses TRBV11-2 with TRBJ1-3. Material: blood. This sequence originates from a human donor with ulcerative colitis or Crohn's disease, or a healthy co-twin of an affected twin (not recorded which). CDR3 sequence: CASSLNPWGNTIYF.